These 26 T cell receptor beta chains were all obtained from the same sample, sequenced in a study of blood T cell repertoires in COVID-19. Clones were sequenced by immunoSEQ multiplex PCR, and TCRdb holds only the in-frame ones, with some missing. Of nearly 70,000 clones listed, more than 85% are singletons. Sequenced input: peripheral blood. The receptor set was obtained from a man aged 35-49 years with COVID-19, enrolled during active disease.

This chain joins TRBV4-1 and TRBJ1-2; 7 nucleotides agree with TRBD1. CDR1 is MGHRA and CDR2 is YSYEKL in the germline V gene. The CDR3 consists of 15 residues. V trimming: 1 base; J trimming: 5 bases; junction bases outside the gene matches: 7. CDR3 bases: TGCGCCAGCAGCCAAGCCGAGGGACAGCCTTATGGCTACACCTTC. Its protein is CASSQAEGQPYGYTF.

The J gene is TRBJ1-4, the V gene TRBV28; 7 bases line up with TRBD1. Unmatched junction bases numbered 8, after V lost 4 bases and J lost 0 bases. Per germline, CDR1 MDHEN and CDR2 SYDVKM. This CDR3 is 17 amino acids long. CDR3 sequence: CASSSPGQLATNEKLFF. CDR3 DNA sequence: TGTGCCAGCAGTTCCCCGGGACAGCTTGCAACTAATGAAAAACTGTTTTTT.

J is TRBJ1-3 and V is TRBV9; 8 nucleotides align to TRBD1. Germline lookup yields CDR1 SGDLS and CDR2 YYNGEE. V gave up 3 bases and J gave up 0 bases; unmatched junction bases: 8. This CDR3 has 17 residues. DNA for the CDR3: TGTGCCAGCAGCGAGTCCGGGACAGGTATCTCTGGAAACACCATATATTTT. Residues: CASSESGTGISGNTIYF.

The chain uses TRBV28 and TRBJ1-2; TRBD1 matches 7 bases. With V trimmed by 4 bases and J by 7 bases, 3 bases remained unmatched. The V gene's germline CDR1 is MDHEN and CDR2 SYDVKM. The CDR3 length is 12 residues. CDR3 DNA sequence: TGTGCCAGCAGTTCCGACAGGGCTGGCTACACCTTC. Translation gives CASSSDRAGYTF.

The rearrangement uses TRBV5-1 and TRBJ1-5; 7 bases align to TRBD1. Germline V gene sequence: CDR1 SGHRS, CDR2 YFSETQ. The trim removed 4 bases at V and 4 bases at J, leaving 5 bases unmatched. This CDR3 is built from 14 residues. In nucleotides, the CDR3 is TGCGCCAGCAGCCCCGAGACAGGGAATCAGCCCCAGCATTTT. Protein sequence: CASSPETGNQPQHF.

J is TRBJ1-5 and V is TRBV5-1; 9 nucleotides agree with TRBD1. This CDR3 is built from 16 residues. Unmatched junction bases numbered 3, after V lost 0 bases and J lost 2 bases. CDR1 and CDR2 (germline): SGHRS, YFSETQ. CDR3 sequence (DNA): TGCGCCAGCAGCTTGGGACAGGGGGTAGGCAATCAGCCCCAGCATTTT. It codes for CASSLGQGVGNQPQHF. The whole variable domain, filled in from reference TRBV5-1 and TRBJ1-5, reads KAGVTQTPRYLIKTRGQQVTLSCSPISGHRSVSWYQQTPGQGLQFLFEYFSETQRNKGNFPGRFSGRQFSNSRSEMNVSTLELGDSALYLCASSLGQGVGNQPQHFGDGTRLSIL.

J is TRBJ2-3 and V is TRBV5-8; TRBD2 matches 10 bases. This CDR3 has 18 amino acids. V gave up 2 bases and J gave up 0 bases; unmatched junction bases: 9. Germline CDR1 SGHTS, CDR2 YDEGEE. This CDR3 reads CASSFSSGGDSSTDTQYF. CDR3 DNA sequence: TGTGCCAGCAGCTTCTCTAGCGGGGGCGATTCAAGCACAGATACGCAGTATTTT.

The chain uses TRBV5-5 and TRBJ2-3, with TRBD1 matching 10 bases. The CDR3 covers 15 residues. Germline V gene lookup returns CDR1 SGHKS and CDR2 YYEKEE (reference sequence). V dropped 4 bases and J dropped 1; count of bases not matched to a gene: 3. CDR3: CASSQGQGRTDTQYF. In DNA form, the CDR3 reads TGTGCCAGCAGCCAGGGACAGGGGCGCACAGATACGCAGTATTTT.

CDR3 bases: TGCGCCAGCAGCTTCGGACAGGGGGACGAGCAGTACTTC. Translated, it gives CASSFGQGDEQYF. The chain recombines TRBV5-1 with TRBJ2-7; the match to TRBD1 covers 10 bases. There are 13 residues in the CDR3. With V trimmed by 2 bases and J by 5 bases, 1 base remained unmatched. The germline CDR1 and CDR2 sequences are SGHRS and YFSETQ.

The rearrangement uses TRBV15 and TRBJ1-2; tentative D call: TRBD1 (6 bases). The germline V gene has CDR1 LNHNV and CDR2 YYDKDF (reference sequence). The CDR3 totals 13 residues. V lost 2 bases, J lost 5 bases, and 9 bases lay in between. For the CDR3, the DNA is TGTGCCACCAGCAGACAGGGGCAATATGGCTACACCTTC. It is translated as CATSRQGQYGYTF.

The CDR3 DNA follows: TGCGCCAGCAGCGCAGGGACAGGGGGTACTGAAGCTTTCTTT. Protein: CASSAGTGGTEAFF. The chain has TRBV5-1 and TRBJ1-1; 11 nucleotides align to TRBD1. The V segment lost 4 bases and the J segment 5 bases; nucleotides outside the gene matches: 4. CDR3 size: 14 residues. From germline, CDR1 is SGHRS and CDR2 YFSETQ.

The chain links TRBV14 to TRBJ1-2; 7 bases are a match to TRBD1. V gave up 4 bases and J gave up 3 bases; unmatched junction bases: 2. The CDR3 covers 13 residues. Looked up from germline, CDR1 is SGHDN and CDR2 is FVKESK. The CDR3 DNA reads as TGTGCCAGCAGCCCCGGGACAGACTATGGCTACACCTTC. This encodes CASSPGTDYGYTF.

This clone was recorded a few times. V usage is TRBV6-5 and J usage is TRBJ1-5; D ambiguous. The V gene's germline CDR1 is MNHEY and CDR2 SVGAGI. The CDR3 is 13 amino acids. With 3 bases removed from V and 5 bases from J, the gap between germline ends came to 8 bases. CDR3: CASSYSGHQPQHF. DNA for the CDR3: TGTGCCAGCAGTTATTCTGGGCATCAGCCCCAGCATTTT.

The V gene is TRBV7-3, the J gene TRBJ2-3; TRBD1 matches 8 bases. After removal of 6 bases from V and 0 bases from J, the junction contained 5 bases not matched to a gene. The CDR3 is 15 amino acids. Germline loops: CDR1 SGHTA, CDR2 FQGTGA. The CDR3 protein is CASRLTGGSTDTQYF. In nucleotides, the CDR3 is TGTGCCAGCAGACTTACAGGGGGAAGCACAGATACGCAGTATTTT.

The chain links TRBV7-6 to TRBJ1-6; D perhaps matches TRBD1 (6 bases). The V and J ends lost 3 bases and 12 bases respectively, with 27 bases between them. This CDR3 has 18 amino acids. Germline CDR1 and CDR2: SGHVS and FNYEAQ. The CDR3 sequence: CASSLEPRRGNRGGPLHF. The CDR3 DNA sequence: TGTGCCAGCAGCTTGGAGCCAAGAAGGGGGAACCGGGGGGGACCCCTCCACTTT.

By its share, this clone is medium-sized. This rearrangement joins TRBV5-1 to TRBJ2-7; D is possibly TRBD1 (5 bases). The CDR3 runs to 14 residues. V was pared by 0 bases and J by 5 bases, with 12 bases between. Germline V gene data show CDR1 as SGHRS and CDR2 as YFSETQ. For the CDR3, the DNA is TGCGCCAGCAGCTTGGGTCAGGGTATGAACGAGCAGTACTTC. Protein: CASSLGQGMNEQYF.

Only one count was recorded for this clone. The V gene is TRBV6-1, the J gene TRBJ1-5, with a tentative D call TRBD1 (5 bases). The CDR3 has 18 amino acids. The V gene lost 3 bases and the J gene lost 0 bases, with 18 bases spanning the gap. Germline V gives CDR1 MNHNS, CDR2 SASEGT. Here the CDR3 DNA reads TGTGCCAGCAGTGATTCCCTATCTCAGACAGATAGCAATCAGCCCCAGCATTTT. This sequence encodes CASSDSLSQTDSNQPQHF.

The chain is built from TRBV4-1 and TRBJ2-3; a possible D gene is TRBD2 (7 bases). CDR3 length: 17 residues. The V end lost 0 bases, the J end lost 3 bases, and 16 bases lay between the germline ends. Per germline, CDR1 MGHRA and CDR2 YSYEKL. The CDR3 sequence: CASSQDRGGGQTDTQYF. DNA for the CDR3: TGCGCCAGCAGCCAAGATCGGGGCGGGGGACAAACAGATACGCAGTATTTT.

The gene calls are TRBV3-1 (or the pseudogene TRBV3-2) and TRBJ2-1; 10 nucleotides agree with TRBD1. CDR1 is LGHDT and CDR2 is YNNKEL in the germline V gene (reference sequence). Unmatched junction bases numbered 6, after V lost 4 bases and J lost 6 bases. The CDR3 has 15 amino acids. Here the CDR3 DNA reads TGTGCCAGCAGCCCCGGGACAGGGGTATTCAATGAGCAGTTCTTC. Translation: CASSPGTGVFNEQFF.

The J gene is TRBJ1-2, the V gene TRBV19; D gene uncertain. Germline V gene data show CDR1 as LNHDA and CDR2 as SQIVND (reference sequence). CDR3 size: 16 residues. The V and J ends lost 7 bases and 4 bases respectively, with 22 bases between them. DNA of the CDR3: TGTGCCAGTATAAATCTAGGCAGTAATAACGTCTATGGCTACACCTTC. Translating gives CASINLGSNNVYGYTF.

The rearrangement joins TRBV5-1 to TRBJ2-7; 7 bases line up with TRBD2. CDR3 length: 14 residues. Trimming cost V 4 bases and J 6 bases; bases outside gene matches: 10. Germline lookup yields CDR1 SGHRS and CDR2 YFSETQ. In DNA, the CDR3 is TGCGCCAGCAGCCCCATCGGGGCGGGGGTCGAGCAGTACTTC. Its protein product is CASSPIGAGVEQYF.

This sequence joins TRBV19 and TRBJ1-3, with no clear D. The CDR3 is 15 residues long. Germline-derived CDR1 and CDR2 are LNHDA and SQIVND (reference sequence). Between the trimmed V and J ends, which lost 8 bases and 0 bases, there was a span of 14 bases. The CDR3 nucleotides read TGTGCCAGTCTTCCACGGGTTAACTCTGGAAACACCATATATTTT. Amino acids: CASLPRVNSGNTIYF. Combining the CDR3 with reference TRBV19 and TRBJ1-3 gives the whole variable domain DGGITQSPKYLFRKEGQNVTLSCEQNLNHDAMYWYRQDPGQGLRLIYYSQIVNDFQKGDIAEGYSVSREKKESFPLTVTSAQKNPTAFYLCASLPRVNSGNTIYFGEGSWLTVV.

The chain combines TRBV29-1 with TRBJ1-2; tentatively, D is TRBD1 (5 bases). Deletions cut 3 bases from V and 8 bases from J, with 13 bases between. The CDR3 contains 12 residues. Per germline, CDR1 SQVTM and CDR2 ANQGSEA. CDR3 in amino acids: CSVEGGLRGYTF. The CDR3 region has the DNA TGCAGCGTTGAGGGGGGGTTGAGGGGCTACACCTTC. Drawing the rest from reference TRBV29-1 and TRBJ1-2, the complete variable domain is SAVISQKPSRDICQRGTSLTIQCQVDSQVTMMFWYRQQPGQSLTLIATANQGSEATYESGFVIDKFPISRPNLTFSTLTVSNMSPEDSSIYLCSVEGGLRGYTFGSGTRLTVV.

The chain carries TRBV24-1 and TRBJ2-6; D ambiguous. This CDR3 spans 17 amino acids. Looked up from germline, CDR1 is KGHDR and CDR2 is SFDVKD. The ends were cut back, 2 bases at V and 0 bases at J, with 10 bases in the middle. The chain's CDR3 is CATSDWQASSGANVLTF. Here the CDR3 DNA reads TGTGCCACCAGTGATTGGCAGGCGAGCTCTGGGGCCAACGTCCTGACTTTC.

The genes are TRBV4-2 and TRBJ2-3; TRBD2 matches at 9 bases. The V segment lost 2 bases and the J segment 5 bases; nucleotides outside the gene matches: 8. Looked up from germline, CDR1 is LGHNA and CDR2 is YNFKEQ. This CDR3 spans 16 amino acids. In DNA form, the CDR3 reads TGTGCCAGCAGCCAACAAGGGCGGGGGGGCCAAGATACGCAGTATTTT. Encoded protein: CASSQQGRGGQDTQYF.

The rearrangement uses TRBV30 and TRBJ2-2; TRBD2 matches 9 bases. CDR1 is GTSNPN and CDR2 is SVGIG in the germline V gene (reference sequence). The CDR3 runs to 15 residues. With V trimmed by 2 bases and J by 7 bases, 8 bases remained unmatched. CDR3 coding DNA: TGTGCCTGGAGTTTTGGCGGGGGGGCCGTCGGGGAGCTGTTTTTT. Amino acid sequence: CAWSFGGGAVGELFF.